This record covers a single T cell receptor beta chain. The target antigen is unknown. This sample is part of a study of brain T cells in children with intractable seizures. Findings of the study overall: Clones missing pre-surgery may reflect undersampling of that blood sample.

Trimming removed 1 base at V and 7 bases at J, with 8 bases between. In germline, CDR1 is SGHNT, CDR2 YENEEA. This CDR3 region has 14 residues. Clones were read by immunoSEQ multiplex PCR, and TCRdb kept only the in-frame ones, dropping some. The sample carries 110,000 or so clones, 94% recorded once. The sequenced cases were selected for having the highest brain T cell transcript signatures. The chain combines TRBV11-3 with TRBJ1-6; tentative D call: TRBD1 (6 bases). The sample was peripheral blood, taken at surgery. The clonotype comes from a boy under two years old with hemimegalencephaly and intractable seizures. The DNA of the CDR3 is TGTGCCAGCAGCTTAGTAACAGGGAATTCACCCCTCCACTTT. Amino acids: CASSLVTGNSPLHF.